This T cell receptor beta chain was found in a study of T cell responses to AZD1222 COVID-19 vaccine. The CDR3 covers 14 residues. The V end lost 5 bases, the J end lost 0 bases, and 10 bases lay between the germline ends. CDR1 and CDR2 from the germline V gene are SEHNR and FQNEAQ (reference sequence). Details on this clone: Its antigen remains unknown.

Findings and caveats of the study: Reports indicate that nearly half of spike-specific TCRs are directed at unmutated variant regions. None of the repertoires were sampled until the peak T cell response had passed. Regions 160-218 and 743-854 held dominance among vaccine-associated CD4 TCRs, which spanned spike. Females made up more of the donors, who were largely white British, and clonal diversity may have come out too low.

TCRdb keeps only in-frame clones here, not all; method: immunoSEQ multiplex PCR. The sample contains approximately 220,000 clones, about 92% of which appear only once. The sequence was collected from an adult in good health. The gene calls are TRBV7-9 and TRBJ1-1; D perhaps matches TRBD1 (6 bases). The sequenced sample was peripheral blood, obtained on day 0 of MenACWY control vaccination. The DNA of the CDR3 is TGTGCCAGCAGCCGGACAGTCATGAACACTGAAGCTTTCTTT. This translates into CASSRTVMNTEAFF.